These T cell receptor beta chains were read from a single sample in a study of graft-versus-host responses after intestinal transplantation. Produced via immunoSEQ multiplex PCR; TCRdb's table is partial and in-frame only. This sample carries about 39,000 clones, about nine tenths of them seen once, and the ten largest clones take around 7%. This specimen was PBMCs, taken 267 days after transplant. Receptor source: a human patient who received an intestinal transplant, so some T cells may come from the graft donor. The CDR3 runs from the conserved cysteine through the conserved F or W. D genes are given only for firm matches. The listing skips clone size in some rows; elsewhere it reads once, few, many or a size class.

clone_size d_call j_call v_call cdr3_nt cdr3_aa
. TRBD2 TRBJ2-7 TRBV6-7 TGTGCCAGCAGTTTCCACTGGGGGGGTGTTGGCCGGGACTACGAGCAGTACTTC CASSFHWGGVGRDYEQYF
. TRBD2 TRBJ2-1 TRBV6-5 TGTGCCAGCAGACCCCTTTCGGGGGGGCAGGATGAGCAGTTCTTC CASRPLSGGQDEQFF
. TRBD1 TRBJ2-1 TRBV29-1 TGCAGCGTCCCTCCGGGACAGGGGAACAATGAGCAGTTCTTC CSVPPGQGNNEQFF
. . TRBJ1-2 TRBV5-6 TGTGCCAGCAGCTTGAACCCAGGGGTTAACTATGGCTACACCTTC CASSLNPGVNYGYTF
. TRBD1 TRBJ2-3 TRBV2 TGTGCCAGCAGTGAAGAGGGACAGGGCACAGATACGCAGTATTTT CASSEEGQGTDTQYF
. TRBD1 TRBJ1-1 TRBV5-1 TGCGCCAGCAGCTCGGGACAGGGAGGCACTGAAGCTTTCTTT CASSSGQGGTEAFF
. TRBD1 TRBJ2-3 TRBV5-1 TGCGCCAGCAGGCCGGGACAGGGGGCAGATACGCAGTATTTT CASRPGQGADTQYF
. . TRBJ2-3 TRBV9 TGTGCCAGCAGCTCCCCCCCCCTCGGGGATACGCAGTATTTT CASSSPPLGDTQYF
. . TRBJ2-7 TRBV14 TGTGCCAGCAGCTCTCTAGCGCTAGGCGAGCAGTACTTC CASSSLALGEQYF
once . TRBJ1-2 TRBV9 TGTGCCAGCAACCCGAAATGGCCGGCAGGCACCAACTATGGCTACACCTTC CASNPKWPAGTNYGYTF
. . TRBJ1-1 TRBV6-1 TGTGCCAGCAGTGTCGGGGGGACTGAAGCTTTCTTT CASSVGGTEAFF
. . TRBJ1-4 TRBV4-1 TGCGCCAGCAGCCAAGTTTTGGTGGGGCAACTGTTTTTT CASSQVLVGQLFF
. TRBD1 TRBJ1-2 TRBV2 TGTGCCAGCGCTAAGGAGACAGGGTTAATGGGCTACACCTTC CASAKETGLMGYTF
. . TRBJ2-2 TRBV19 TGTGCCAGTACCATAGGCCTGGGAAACCCCGCGAACACCGGGGAGCTGTTTTTT CASTIGLGNPANTGELFF
. TRBD2 TRBJ2-1 TRBV9 TGTGCCAGCAGCCCGGTTACTGGGGGGGGTCCTGAGCAGTTCTTC CASSPVTGGGPEQFF
. TRBD1 TRBJ1-1 TRBV2 TGTGCCAGCAGGCCTACAGGGGGCGAGATCACTGAAGCTTTCTTT CASRPTGGEITEAFF
once . TRBJ2-1 TRBV6-4 TGTGCCAGCAGTGACGCAGGTGAGGTGAATGAGCAGTTCTTC CASSDAGEVNEQFF
. . TRBJ2-1 TRBV5-6 TGTGCCAGCAGCCCCGCTACTATAAAAGCGGAGAGCTCCTACAATGAGCAGTTCTTC CASSPATIKAESSYNEQFF
. TRBD1 TRBJ1-1 TRBV7-9 TGTGCCAGCAGCTACAGGGGGCGCACTGAAGCTTTCTTT CASSYRGRTEAFF
. . TRBJ1-5 TRBV6-1 TGTGCCAGCAGTTCCGGGGACAATCAGCCCCAGCATTTT CASSSGDNQPQHF
. TRBD1 TRBJ2-2 TRBV2 TGTGCCAGCAGTGACCCTGCGGACAGGACCGACACCGGGGAGCTGTTTTTT CASSDPADRTDTGELFF
. TRBD2 TRBJ2-1 TRBV27 TGTGCCAGCAGTTTATCGAAAGGGACTAGCCTGGTTTCTGAGCAGTTCTTC CASSLSKGTSLVSEQFF
few . TRBJ1-5 TRBV5-1 TGCGCCAGCAGCTTGAGTCCCGATGTCAATCAGCCCCAGCATTTT CASSLSPDVNQPQHF
. TRBD2 TRBJ2-1 TRBV10-1 TGCGCCAGCAGCCGGGGGGATACCTACGATGAGCAGTTCTTC CASSRGDTYDEQFF